Listed here are 18 T cell receptor beta chains from one sample, sequenced in a study of T cell responses to AZD1222 COVID-19 vaccine. Using immunoSEQ multiplex PCR, the repertoire was profiled, and TCRdb retains in-frame clones only, with some absent. The sample has about 180,000 clones, around nine tenths seen once. The sequenced sample was peripheral blood, obtained on day 0 of AZD1222 vaccination. These receptors came from an adult in good health.

The CDR3 region is CASSPPVGGTQYF. CDR3 nucleotide sequence: TGTGCCAGCAGCCCCCCTGTCGGTGGGACCCAGTACTTC. The chain carries TRBV5-4 and TRBJ2-5; D call uncertain. V was shortened by 4 bases and J by 7 bases, with 14 bases between the two germline ends. This CDR3 spans 13 amino acids. Germline CDR1 reads SGHNT; CDR2 reads YYREEE (reference sequence). Using reference TRBV5-4 and TRBJ2-5 for the parts outside the CDR3, the full variable domain is ETGVTQSPTHLIKTRGQQVTLRCSSQSGHNTVSWYQQALGQGPQFIFQYYREEENGRGNFPPRFSGLQFPNYSSELNVNALELDDSALYLCASSPPVGGTQYFGPGTRLLVL.

The DNA of the CDR3 is TGTGCCGGAGTCAGGTCAGGGGAGTCCTACAATGAGCAGTTCTTC. It encodes CAGVRSGESYNEQFF. The rearrangement joins TRBV2 to TRBJ2-1; possibly TRBD1 for D (6 bases). Germline V lookup: CDR1 SNHLY, CDR2 FYNNEI. Trimming removed 11 bases from V and 1 base from J, with 18 bases in between. This CDR3 contains 15 residues.

This clone was detected only a few times. The J gene is TRBJ1-2, the V gene TRBV7-2, with 7 bases fitting TRBD1. V lost 0 bases, J lost 5 bases, and 6 bases stayed unmatched. The CDR3 totals 15 residues. Per the germline V gene, CDR1 is SGHTA and CDR2 is FQGNSA. The DNA of the CDR3 is TGTGCCAGCAGCTTAGCGGACGGGACAGAGTATGGCTACACCTTC. The encoded protein is CASSLADGTEYGYTF.

Regarding this clone: Other DNA sequences in the sample encode the same CDR3. This chain uses TRBV5-1 with TRBJ2-1; 10 bases agree with TRBD2. J was trimmed by 2 bases and V by 3 bases; bases with no gene match: 2. The CDR3 consists of 15 residues. Germline V lookup: CDR1 SGHRS, CDR2 YFSETQ. CDR3 loop: CASSSSGGAYNEQFF. The CDR3 bases are TGCGCCAGCAGCTCTAGCGGGGGCGCCTACAATGAGCAGTTCTTC.

This chain links TRBV5-1 with TRBJ1-1, with D uncertain. V gave up 7 bases and J gave up 0 bases, with 4 bases separating them. The CDR3 spans 11 residues. Germline assignment: CDR1 SGHRS and CDR2 YFSETQ. CDR3 nucleotides: TGCGCCAGCCGGATGAACACTGAAGCTTTCTTT. This sequence encodes CASRMNTEAFF.

The rearrangement uses TRBV18 and TRBJ1-3, with D uncertain. Trimming took off 3 bases at V and 1 base at J, with 7 bases between the two ends. The CDR3 runs to 14 residues. Germline V gives CDR1 KGHSH, CDR2 LQKENI. The CDR3 loop is CASSPVGSGNTIYF. The CDR3 bases are TGTGCCAGCTCACCGGTAGGGTCTGGAAACACCATATATTTT.

The gene calls are TRBV18 and TRBJ1-2, with 9 bases identical to TRBD1. CDR3 length: 16 amino acids. The V gene's germline CDR1 is KGHSH and CDR2 LQKENI. The V and J ends lost 5 bases and 4 bases, in that order; junction bases with no gene match: 11. For the CDR3, the DNA is TGTGCCAGCTCAACGACCGGGACAGGGAGCGTCTATGGCTACACCTTC. It is translated as CASSTTGTGSVYGYTF.

The chain couples TRBV7-2 to TRBJ2-1, with 13 positions matching TRBD2. V was pared by 5 bases and J by 5 bases, with 3 bases of the junction left unmatched. Germline CDR1 SGHTA, CDR2 FQGNSA. This CDR3 has 15 amino acids. This CDR3 reads CASSTGLAGHNEQFF. CDR3 coding DNA: TGTGCCAGCAGCACGGGACTAGCGGGGCACAATGAGCAGTTCTTC.

V usage is TRBV6-5 and J usage is TRBJ1-2; D might be TRBD1 (5 bases). The CDR3 covers 15 residues. Trimming removed 0 bases at V and 6 bases at J, with 14 bases between. Germline CDR1 MNHEY, CDR2 SVGAGI. This chain's CDR3 is CASSYSRDWADGYTF. CDR3 coding DNA: TGTGCCAGCAGTTACTCGAGGGACTGGGCGGATGGCTACACCTTC.

In this sample, this clone turned up once. Here the CDR3 DNA reads TGTGCCAGCAGCGCGGGAGGCCGACGTCCCTATGGCTACACCTTC. This encodes CASSAGGRRPYGYTF. The chain combines TRBV6-5 with TRBJ1-2; D call uncertain. V was trimmed by 6 bases and J by 4 bases, leaving 18 bases between them. The CDR3 is made up of 15 amino acids. Germline CDR1 is MNHEY and CDR2 is SVGAGI.

V and J are TRBV2 and TRBJ1-2; D gene uncertain. There are 13 residues in the CDR3. Germline V gene lookup returns CDR1 SNHLY and CDR2 FYNNEI. The V and J ends lost 3 bases and 4 bases respectively, with 9 bases between them. CDR3 region: CASSEGRSYGYTF. The CDR3 nucleotides are TGTGCCAGCAGTGAGGGCAGGAGCTATGGCTACACCTTC.

CDR3 DNA sequence: TGTGCCAGCAGCATCCAAAGACGCACAGATACGCAGTATTTT. Translation: CASSIQRRTDTQYF. The V call is TRBV7-9, the J call TRBJ2-3; D not certain. Trimming took 5 bases from V and 1 from J, leaving 10 bases between them. The germline V gene has CDR1 SEHNR and CDR2 FQNEAQ (reference sequence). The CDR3 runs 14 residues.

The chain uses TRBV18 and TRBJ1-3; TRBD1 agrees at 9 bases. The junction had 6 bases not matched to a gene; V was cut back by 3 bases and J by 3 bases. In germline, CDR1 is KGHSH, CDR2 LQKENI. The CDR3 length is 16 residues. CDR3 in amino acids: CASSPLDRGNGNTIYF. The DNA of the CDR3 is TGTGCCAGCTCACCCCTGGACAGGGGAAATGGAAACACCATATATTTT. Based on the CDR3 plus reference TRBV18 and TRBJ1-3, the full variable domain is NAGVMQNPRHLVRRRGQEARLRCSPMKGHSHVYWYRQLPEEGLKFMVYLQKENIIDESGMPKERFSAEFPKEGPSILRIQQVVRGDSAAYFCASSPLDRGNGNTIYFGEGSWLTVV.

This chain uses TRBV27 with TRBJ2-1; TRBD2 aligns across 13 bases. Germline V gene data show CDR1 as MNHEY and CDR2 as SMNVEV (reference sequence). V lost 8 bases to trimming and J lost 9 bases; unmatched junction nucleotides: 10. The CDR3 runs 15 residues. CDR3 sequence: CASRLTSGGAPEQFF. CDR3 DNA sequence: TGTGCCAGCCGGCTCACTAGCGGGGGGGCCCCTGAGCAGTTCTTC.

This chain joins TRBV12-3 or TRBV12-4 and TRBJ1-5; no firm D call. CDR3 length equals 12 residues. V was pared by 3 bases and J by 7 bases, with 7 bases between. CDR3 residues: CASSFGLQPQHF. DNA of the CDR3: TGTGCCAGCAGTTTTGGTTTGCAGCCCCAGCATTTT.

This chain connects TRBV6-4 to TRBJ1-1; D unclear. V was clipped by 4 bases and J by 4 bases, with 10 bases between them. CDR3 length equals 13 residues. Germline V gene sequence: CDR1 MRHNA, CDR2 SNTAGT. For the CDR3, the DNA is TGTGCCAGCAGTGCGGGGTTCGGCACTGAAGCTTTCTTT. Its translation is CASSAGFGTEAFF.

The V and J genes are TRBV23-1 and TRBJ1-1; D ambiguous. TRBV23-1 is designated an ORF whose function remains uncertain. The V end was cut by 6 bases, the J end by 5 bases, with 13 bases between. CDR3 size: 13 residues. The CDR3 coding sequence is TGCGCCAGCAGCCTCTCGTGGCAGACTGAAGCTTTCTTT. Encoded protein: CASSLSWQTEAFF.

The chain uses TRBV19 and TRBJ1-6; D is perhaps TRBD1 (6 bases). There are 14 residues in the CDR3. V was clipped by 6 bases and J by 8 bases, with 14 bases between them. From germline, CDR1 is LNHDA and CDR2 SQIVND (reference sequence). The CDR3 sequence is CASSSGQNYSPLHF. The CDR3 nucleotides are TGTGCCAGTAGCTCCGGACAGAATTATTCACCCCTCCACTTT.